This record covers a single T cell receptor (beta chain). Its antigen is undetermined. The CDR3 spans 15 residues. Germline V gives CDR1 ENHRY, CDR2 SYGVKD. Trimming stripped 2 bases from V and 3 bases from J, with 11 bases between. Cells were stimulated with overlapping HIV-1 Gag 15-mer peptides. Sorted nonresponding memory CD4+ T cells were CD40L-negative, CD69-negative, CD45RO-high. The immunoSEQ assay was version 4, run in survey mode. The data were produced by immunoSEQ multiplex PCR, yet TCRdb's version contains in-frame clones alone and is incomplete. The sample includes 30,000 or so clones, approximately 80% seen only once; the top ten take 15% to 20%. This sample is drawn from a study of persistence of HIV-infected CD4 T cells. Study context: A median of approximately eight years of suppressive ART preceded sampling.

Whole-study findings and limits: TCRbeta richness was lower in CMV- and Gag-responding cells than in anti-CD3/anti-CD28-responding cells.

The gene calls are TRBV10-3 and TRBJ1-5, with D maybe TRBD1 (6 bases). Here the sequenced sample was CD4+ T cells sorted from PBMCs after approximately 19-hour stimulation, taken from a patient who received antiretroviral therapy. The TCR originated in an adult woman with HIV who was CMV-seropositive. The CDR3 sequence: CAISEGQNYNQPQHF. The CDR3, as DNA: TGTGCCATCAGTGAGGGACAGAACTACAATCAGCCCCAGCATTTT.